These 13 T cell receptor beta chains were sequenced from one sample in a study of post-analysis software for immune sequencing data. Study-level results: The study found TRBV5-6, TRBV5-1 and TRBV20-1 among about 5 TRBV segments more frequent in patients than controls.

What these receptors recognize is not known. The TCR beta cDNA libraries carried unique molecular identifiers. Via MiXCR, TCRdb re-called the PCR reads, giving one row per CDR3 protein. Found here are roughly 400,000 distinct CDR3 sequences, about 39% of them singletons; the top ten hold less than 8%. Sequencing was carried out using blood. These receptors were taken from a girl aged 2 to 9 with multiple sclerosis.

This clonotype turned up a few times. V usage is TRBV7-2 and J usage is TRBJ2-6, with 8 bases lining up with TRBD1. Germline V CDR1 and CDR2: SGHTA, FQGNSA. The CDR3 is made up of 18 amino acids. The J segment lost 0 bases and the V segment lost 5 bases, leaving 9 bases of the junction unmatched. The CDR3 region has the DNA TGTGCCAGCAGCCCCCGGACAGGGAGGTACTCTGGGGCCAACGTCCTGACTTTC. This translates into CASSPRTGRYSGANVLTF.

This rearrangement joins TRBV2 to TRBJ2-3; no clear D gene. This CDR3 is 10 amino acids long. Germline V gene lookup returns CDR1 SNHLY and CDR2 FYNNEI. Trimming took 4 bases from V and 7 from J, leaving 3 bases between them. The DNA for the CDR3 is TGTGCCAGCAGTGCAAATACGCAGTATTTT. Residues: CASSANTQYF.

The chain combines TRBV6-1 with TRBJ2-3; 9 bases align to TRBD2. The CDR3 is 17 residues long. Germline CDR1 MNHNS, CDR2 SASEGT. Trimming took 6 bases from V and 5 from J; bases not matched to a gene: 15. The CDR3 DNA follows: TGTGCCAGCAGCTCTCCTGGGGCGGGAGGGCTTAGAGATACGCAGTATTTT. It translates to CASSSPGAGGLRDTQYF.

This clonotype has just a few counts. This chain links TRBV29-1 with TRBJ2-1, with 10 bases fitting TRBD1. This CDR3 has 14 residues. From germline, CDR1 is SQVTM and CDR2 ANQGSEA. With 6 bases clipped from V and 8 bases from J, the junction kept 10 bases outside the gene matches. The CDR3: CSVSRQGARDEQFF. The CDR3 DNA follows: TGCAGCGTAAGTCGACAGGGGGCTAGGGATGAGCAGTTCTTC.

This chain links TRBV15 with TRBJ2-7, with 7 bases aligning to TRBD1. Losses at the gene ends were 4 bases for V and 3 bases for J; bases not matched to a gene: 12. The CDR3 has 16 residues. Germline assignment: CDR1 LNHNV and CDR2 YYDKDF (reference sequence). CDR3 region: CATSTSTGTAYYEQYF. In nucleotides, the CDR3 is TGTGCCACCAGCACTTCAACCGGGACAGCGTACTACGAGCAGTACTTC. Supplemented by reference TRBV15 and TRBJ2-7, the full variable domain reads DAMVIQNPRYQVTQFGKPVTLSCSQTLNHNVMYWYQQKSSQAPKLLFHYYDKDFNNEADTPDNFQSRRPNTSFCFLDIRSPGLGDTAMYLCATSTSTGTAYYEQYFGPGTRLTVT.

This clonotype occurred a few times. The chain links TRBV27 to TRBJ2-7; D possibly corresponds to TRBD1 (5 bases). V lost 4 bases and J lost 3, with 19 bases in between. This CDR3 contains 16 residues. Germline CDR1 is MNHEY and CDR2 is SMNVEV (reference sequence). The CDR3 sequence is CASSSTASSMFYEQYF. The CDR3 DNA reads TGTGCCAGCAGTTCGACAGCGAGCTCTATGTTCTACGAGCAGTACTTC.

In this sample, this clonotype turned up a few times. CDR3 nucleotide sequence: TGTGCCAGCAGCGTCAGCCCGGGACAGAGCAATTCACCCCTCCACTTT. Translation: CASSVSPGQSNSPLHF. This rearrangement joins TRBV9 to TRBJ1-6, with 7 positions matching TRBD1. The CDR3 length is 16 residues. The V segment lost 2 bases and the J segment 7 bases; nucleotides outside the gene matches: 9. Germline V gene lookup returns CDR1 SGDLS and CDR2 YYNGEE.

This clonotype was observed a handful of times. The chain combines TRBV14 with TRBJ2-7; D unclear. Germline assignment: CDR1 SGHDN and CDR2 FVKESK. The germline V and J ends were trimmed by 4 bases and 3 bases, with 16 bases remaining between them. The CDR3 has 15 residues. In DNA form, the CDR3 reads TGTGCCAGCAGCCTGCACGGAGCGACCAACTACGAGCAGTACTTC. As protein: CASSLHGATNYEQYF. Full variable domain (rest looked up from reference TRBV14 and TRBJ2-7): EAGVTQFPSHSVIEKGQTVTLRCDPISGHDNLYWYRRVMGKEIKFLLHFVKESKQDESGMPNNRFLAERTGGTYSTLKVQPAELEDSGVYFCASSLHGATNYEQYFGPGTRLTVT.

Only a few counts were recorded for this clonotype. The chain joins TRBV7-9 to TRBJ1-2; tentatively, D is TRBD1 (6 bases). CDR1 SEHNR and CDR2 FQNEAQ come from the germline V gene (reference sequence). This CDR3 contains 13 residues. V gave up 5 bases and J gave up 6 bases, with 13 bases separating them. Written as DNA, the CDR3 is TGTGCCAGCAGCCAATCGGCAGGGGATGGCTACACCTTC. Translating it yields CASSQSAGDGYTF.

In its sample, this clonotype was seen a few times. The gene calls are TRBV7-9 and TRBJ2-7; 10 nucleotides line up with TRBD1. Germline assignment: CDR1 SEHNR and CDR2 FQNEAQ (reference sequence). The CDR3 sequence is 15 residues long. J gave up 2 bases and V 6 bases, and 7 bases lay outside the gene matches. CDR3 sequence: CASSHPGQGAYEQYF. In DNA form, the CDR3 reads TGTGCCAGCAGTCATCCCGGACAGGGGGCCTACGAGCAGTACTTC.

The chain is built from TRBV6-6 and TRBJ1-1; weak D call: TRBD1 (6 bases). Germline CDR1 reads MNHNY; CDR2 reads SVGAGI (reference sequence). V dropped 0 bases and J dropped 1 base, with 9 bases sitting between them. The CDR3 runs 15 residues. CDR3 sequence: CASSYSGAGNTEAFF. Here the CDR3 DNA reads TGTGCCAGCAGTTACTCGGGGGCAGGGAACACTGAAGCTTTCTTT.

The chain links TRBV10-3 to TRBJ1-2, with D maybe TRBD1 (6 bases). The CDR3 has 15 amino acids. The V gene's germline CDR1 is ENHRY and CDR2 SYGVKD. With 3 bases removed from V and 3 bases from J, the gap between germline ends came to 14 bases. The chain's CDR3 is CAISDYGQTDYGYTF. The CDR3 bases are TGTGCCATCAGTGATTACGGACAGACTGACTATGGCTACACCTTC.

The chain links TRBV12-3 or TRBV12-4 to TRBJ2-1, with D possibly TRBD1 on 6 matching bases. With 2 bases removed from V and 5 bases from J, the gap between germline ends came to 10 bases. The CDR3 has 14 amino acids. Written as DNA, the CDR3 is TGTGCCAGCAGTTTAAGGGGGAGCGACAATGAGCAGTTCTTC. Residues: CASSLRGSDNEQFF.